The rows below give T cell receptor beta chains drawn from one sample of a study of T cell responses to AZD1222 COVID-19 vaccine. Profiled with immunoSEQ multiplex PCR; TCRdb holds only in-frame clones, not every one. This table has some 180,000 clones, almost 95% appearing once. The specimen was peripheral blood, collected on day 0 of AZD1222 vaccination. The receptors here all came from an adult in good health. CDR3s include the opening cysteine and the closing phenylalanine or tryptophan. Each record gives: V gene, clone size, J gene, D gene, CDR3 protein, CDR3 DNA. The D gene is left open where the match is weak. The size entry is marked missing in some rows and otherwise reads once, few, many or a size class.

v_call: TRBV7-7
clone_size: -
j_call: TRBJ2-7
d_call: TRBD2
cdr3_aa: CASSLRAGASYEQYF
cdr3_nt: TGTGCCAGCAGCTTAAGAGCGGGGGCCTCCTACGAGCAGTACTTC

v_call: TRBV10-3
clone_size: -
j_call: TRBJ2-7
d_call: -
cdr3_aa: CAISESKTVYEQYF
cdr3_nt: TGTGCCATCAGTGAGTCGAAGACGGTCTACGAGCAGTACTTC

v_call: TRBV7-2
clone_size: once
j_call: TRBJ1-2
d_call: -
cdr3_aa: CASSLAREVGYTF
cdr3_nt: TGTGCCAGCAGCTTAGCGCGGGAAGTTGGCTACACCTTC

v_call: TRBV28
clone_size: -
j_call: TRBJ1-1
d_call: -
cdr3_aa: CATLPDSNTEAFF
cdr3_nt: TGTGCCACCCTCCCCGACAGTAACACTGAAGCTTTCTTT

v_call: TRBV5-1
clone_size: -
j_call: TRBJ2-2
d_call: TRBD1
cdr3_aa: CASSLRGRDGELFF
cdr3_nt: TGCGCCAGCAGCTTGAGGGGGCGCGACGGGGAGCTGTTTTTT

v_call: TRBV9
clone_size: -
j_call: TRBJ2-1
d_call: -
cdr3_aa: CASSPHPGAGAYNEQFF
cdr3_nt: TGTGCCAGCAGCCCGCATCCAGGGGCAGGGGCCTACAATGAGCAGTTCTTC

v_call: TRBV18
clone_size: -
j_call: TRBJ1-2
d_call: -
cdr3_aa: CASSSDRTPSGYTF
cdr3_nt: TGTGCCAGCTCCTCCGACAGGACCCCGAGCGGCTACACCTTC

v_call: TRBV19
clone_size: -
j_call: TRBJ2-2
d_call: TRBD2
cdr3_aa: CASSIVRAGGHRGVRANTGELFF
cdr3_nt: TGTGCCAGTAGTATAGTCCGAGCGGGAGGCCACCGGGGGGTAAGGGCGAACACCGGGGAGCTGTTTTTT

v_call: TRBV30
clone_size: -
j_call: TRBJ1-1
d_call: -
cdr3_aa: CAWNRFSSNTEAFF
cdr3_nt: TGTGCCTGGAATAGGTTCTCCTCGAACACTGAAGCTTTCTTT

v_call: TRBV9
clone_size: -
j_call: TRBJ1-2
d_call: -
cdr3_aa: CASSPRTVINYGYTF
cdr3_nt: TGTGCCAGCAGCCCTCGGACAGTGATTAACTATGGCTACACCTTC

v_call: TRBV6-6
clone_size: -
j_call: TRBJ1-4
d_call: -
cdr3_aa: CASSGLSSVPQLFF
cdr3_nt: TGTGCCAGCAGTGGTCTGTCATCGGTACCACAACTGTTTTTT

v_call: TRBV7-2
clone_size: -
j_call: TRBJ1-2
d_call: -
cdr3_aa: CASSYSTGGNYGYTF
cdr3_nt: TGTGCCAGCAGTTATTCGACAGGCGGCAACTATGGCTACACCTTC

v_call: TRBV27
clone_size: -
j_call: TRBJ2-2
d_call: TRBD1
cdr3_aa: CASAIAYGTAFTGELFF
cdr3_nt: TGTGCCAGCGCAATCGCATACGGGACAGCCTTTACCGGGGAGCTGTTTTTT

v_call: TRBV5-1
clone_size: -
j_call: TRBJ2-1
d_call: -
cdr3_aa: CASSLTTHPRDSFSYNEQFF
cdr3_nt: TGCGCCAGCAGCTTAACCACACACCCCCGGGACTCGTTCTCCTACAATGAGCAGTTCTTC

v_call: TRBV12-3/TRBV12-4
clone_size: -
j_call: TRBJ2-5
d_call: TRBD1
cdr3_aa: CASSSQGKVTQYF
cdr3_nt: TGTGCCAGCAGTTCACAGGGGAAGGTGACCCAGTACTTC

v_call: TRBV2
clone_size: -
j_call: TRBJ1-2
d_call: -
cdr3_aa: CASSLMRGGADGYTF
cdr3_nt: TGTGCCAGCAGTCTCATGAGGGGGGGCGCGGATGGCTACACCTTC

v_call: TRBV6-5
clone_size: once
j_call: TRBJ1-1
d_call: -
cdr3_aa: CASRRDRRNTEAFF
cdr3_nt: TGTGCCAGCAGGCGGGACCGGCGGAACACTGAAGCTTTCTTT

v_call: TRBV18
clone_size: once
j_call: TRBJ1-1
d_call: TRBD1
cdr3_aa: CASVTGGPTEAFF
cdr3_nt: TGTGCCAGCGTTACAGGGGGCCCTACTGAAGCTTTCTTT

v_call: TRBV18
clone_size: -
j_call: TRBJ2-7
d_call: -
cdr3_aa: CASSPDWGSHEQYF
cdr3_nt: TGTGCCAGCTCACCAGATTGGGGGTCCCACGAGCAGTACTTC

v_call: TRBV28
clone_size: once
j_call: TRBJ2-1
d_call: TRBD1
cdr3_aa: CASSLRTGAYNEQFF
cdr3_nt: TGTGCCAGCAGTTTAAGGACAGGCGCCTACAATGAGCAGTTCTTC

v_call: TRBV5-1
clone_size: -
j_call: TRBJ1-2
d_call: -
cdr3_aa: CASSLVQGYGYTF
cdr3_nt: TGCGCCAGCAGCTTGGTCCAGGGCTATGGCTACACCTTC

v_call: TRBV25-1
clone_size: -
j_call: TRBJ1-2
d_call: -
cdr3_aa: CASSEGGNYGYTF
cdr3_nt: TGTGCCAGCAGTGAGGGGGGGAACTATGGCTACACCTTC

v_call: TRBV4-1
clone_size: -
j_call: TRBJ2-7
d_call: -
cdr3_aa: CASSPLRGRGVHEQYF
cdr3_nt: TGCGCCAGCAGCCCGCTGAGAGGGCGAGGTGTCCACGAGCAGTACTTC

v_call: TRBV6-1
clone_size: -
j_call: TRBJ2-7
d_call: TRBD2
cdr3_aa: CASSARSRLAGAYEQYF
cdr3_nt: TGTGCCAGCAGTGCCCGATCTCGACTAGCGGGAGCCTACGAGCAGTACTTC

v_call: TRBV14
clone_size: -
j_call: TRBJ2-1
d_call: TRBD2
cdr3_aa: CASSRGLAGFDEQFF
cdr3_nt: TGTGCCAGCAGCCGAGGACTAGCGGGATTCGATGAGCAGTTCTTC

v_call: TRBV24-1
clone_size: few
j_call: TRBJ1-5
d_call: -
cdr3_aa: CATSDSSNQPQHF
cdr3_nt: TGTGCCACCAGTGATTCTTCTAATCAGCCCCAGCATTTT

v_call: TRBV5-1
clone_size: -
j_call: TRBJ2-1
d_call: -
cdr3_aa: CASSLVPGPSYNEQFF
cdr3_nt: TGCGCCAGCAGCTTGGTACCAGGGCCTTCCTACAATGAGCAGTTCTTC

v_call: TRBV11-3
clone_size: -
j_call: TRBJ2-1
d_call: TRBD2
cdr3_aa: CASSLGGRIYNEQFF
cdr3_nt: TGTGCCAGCAGCTTAGGCGGGAGGATTTACAATGAGCAGTTCTTC

v_call: TRBV27
clone_size: -
j_call: TRBJ1-5
d_call: -
cdr3_aa: CASSPAGVNQPQHF
cdr3_nt: TGTGCCAGCAGTCCGGCGGGCGTAAATCAGCCCCAGCATTTT

v_call: TRBV6-1
clone_size: -
j_call: TRBJ1-3
d_call: -
cdr3_aa: CASSEGGSGNTIYF
cdr3_nt: TGTGCCAGCAGTGAAGGAGGCTCTGGAAACACCATATATTTT

v_call: TRBV4-3
clone_size: -
j_call: TRBJ2-1
d_call: -
cdr3_aa: CASSHGLDYNEQFF
cdr3_nt: TGCGCCAGCAGCCATGGGCTAGATTACAATGAGCAGTTCTTC

v_call: TRBV5-1
clone_size: -
j_call: TRBJ1-3
d_call: -
cdr3_aa: CASSPGHTSSGNTIYF
cdr3_nt: TGCGCCAGCAGCCCCGGACACACGTCCTCTGGAAACACCATATATTTT

v_call: TRBV10-3
clone_size: -
j_call: TRBJ2-6
d_call: -
cdr3_aa: CAISPEWGNPGANVLTF
cdr3_nt: TGTGCCATCAGCCCTGAGTGGGGAAATCCTGGGGCCAACGTCCTGACTTTC

v_call: TRBV5-6
clone_size: -
j_call: TRBJ2-5
d_call: -
cdr3_aa: CASSGTAGETQYF
cdr3_nt: TGTGCCAGCAGTGGGACAGCGGGAGAGACCCAGTACTTC

v_call: TRBV5-1
clone_size: -
j_call: TRBJ2-1
d_call: TRBD2
cdr3_aa: CASNRDYTVPEQFF
cdr3_nt: TGCGCCAGTAACCGGGACTATACGGTCCCCGAGCAGTTCTTC

v_call: TRBV27
clone_size: -
j_call: TRBJ1-6
d_call: -
cdr3_aa: CASSYKSASPLHF
cdr3_nt: TGTGCCAGCAGTTACAAGTCAGCTTCACCCCTCCACTTT

v_call: TRBV11-2
clone_size: -
j_call: TRBJ2-3
d_call: -
cdr3_aa: CASSQHHSTDTQYF
cdr3_nt: TGTGCCAGCAGCCAACATCATAGCACAGATACGCAGTATTTT

v_call: TRBV27
clone_size: -
j_call: TRBJ1-2
d_call: TRBD1
cdr3_aa: CASSRDRNYGYTF
cdr3_nt: TGTGCCAGCAGCCGGGACAGAAACTATGGCTACACCTTC

v_call: TRBV27
clone_size: -
j_call: TRBJ2-6
d_call: -
cdr3_aa: CASSSGANVLTF
cdr3_nt: TGTGCCAGCAGTTCTGGGGCCAACGTCCTGACTTTC

v_call: TRBV7-2
clone_size: -
j_call: TRBJ1-2
d_call: -
cdr3_aa: CASSLGVGLIYGYTF
cdr3_nt: TGTGCCAGCAGCTTAGGTGTAGGGTTGATCTATGGCTACACCTTC

v_call: TRBV5-4
clone_size: -
j_call: TRBJ2-3
d_call: TRBD1
cdr3_aa: CASSPLGDRGSDTQYF
cdr3_nt: TGTGCCAGCAGCCCATTAGGGGACAGGGGATCAGATACGCAGTATTTT